This TCR beta chain was obtained from a study of T cell repertoires in aging, cancer and after chemotherapy. The germline CDR1 and CDR2 sequences are SGHAT and FQDESV (reference sequence). The length of the CDR3 is 16 residues. Trimming removed 5 bases from V and 1 base from J; junction bases left unmatched: 7. Relative to its sample, this clonotype is medium-sized (0.01 to 0.1%). Rearranged V-D-J TRB sequences were amplified with a mixed TRB-A/B primer pool. TCRdb re-derived calls from the multiplex PCR reads in MiXCR, one entry per CDR3 protein. The data hold about 9,200 distinct CDR3 sequences, with approximately 31% observed a single time. TCR beta rearrangements were amplified from peripheral blood genomic DNA.

The chain employs TRBV11-1 and TRBJ2-5, with 10 positions matching TRBD1. This sequence was found in a human donor in good health. The donor label of this sample is uncertain. Sequencing input: blood. CDR3 loop: CASSQGQGEAQETQYF. The CDR3 DNA reads TGTGCCAGCAGCCAAGGACAGGGGGAGGCCCAAGAGACCCAGTACTTC. The full variable domain, completed using reference TRBV11-1 and TRBJ2-5, is EAEVAQSPRYKITEKSQAVAFWCDPISGHATLYWYRQILGQGPELLVQFQDESVVDDSQLPKDRFSAERLKGVDSTLKIQPAELGDSAMYLCASSQGQGEAQETQYFGPGTRLLVL.